The 13 T cell receptor beta chains below were found in one sample sequenced in a study of shared clonotypes between healthy human individuals. Positive CCR7 selection of CD45RO-negative cells yielded the naive CD8 cells, and terminally differentiated effector memory CD45RA+ cells were excluded. Sequencing used immunoSEQ multiplex PCR; TCRdb keeps in-frame clones, though not all of them. The sample yields about 550,000 clones, around 95% seen once. Material for sequencing was naive CD8+ T cells sorted from blood. The receptors were sampled from a woman in her 30s in good health.

The genes are TRBV29-1 and TRBJ2-7; D gene ambiguous. This CDR3 spans 12 amino acids. Trimming left V 1 base short and J 3 bases short, with 7 bases between. The V gene's germline CDR1 is SQVTM and CDR2 ANQGSEA. The CDR3 DNA is TGCAGCGTTGAAGGCCCCGGCTACGAGCAGTACTTC. Amino acid sequence: CSVEGPGYEQYF.

The rearrangement uses TRBV19 and TRBJ1-1; unclear D gene. Germline lookup yields CDR1 LNHDA and CDR2 SQIVND (reference sequence). V lost 2 bases to trimming and J lost 1 base, with 8 bases between them. The CDR3 spans 14 residues. For the CDR3, the DNA is TGTGCCAGTAGTATAAGTGTCAGGAACACTGAAGCTTTCTTT. It encodes CASSISVRNTEAFF.

The chain carries TRBV5-5 and TRBJ1-1; the D gene is possibly TRBD1 (5 bases). Deletions cut 4 bases from V and 1 base from J, with 14 bases between. The CDR3 is 15 amino acids. Per germline, CDR1 SGHKS and CDR2 YYEKEE (reference sequence). The DNA for the CDR3 is TGTGCCAGCAGCCCGGATGGGGGTAGGAACACTGAAGCTTTCTTT. As protein: CASSPDGGRNTEAFF.

As to this clone: The sample carries other DNA sequences with the same CDR3. The gene calls are TRBV7-8 and TRBJ2-7; D is perhaps TRBD1 or TRBD2 (5 bases each). This CDR3 is 12 amino acids long. V lost 5 bases and J lost 6, with 11 bases in between. Germline loops: CDR1 SGHVS, CDR2 FQNEAQ. The CDR3 loop is CASSPTGPEQYF. CDR3 DNA: TGTGCCAGCAGCCCGACGGGACCCGAGCAGTACTTC.

The chain combines TRBV7-8 with TRBJ2-7; D may match TRBD1 or TRBD2 (6 bases each). The germline V gene encodes CDR1 SGHVS and CDR2 FQNEAQ. V shed 1 base and J shed 1 base, with 11 bases lying between them. This CDR3 spans 15 amino acids. The CDR3 DNA is TGTGCCAGCAGCTTAGGGGGGGCCGGGTCCTACGAGCAGTACTTC. Its protein product is CASSLGGAGSYEQYF.

The CDR3 region has the DNA TGTGCCAGCAGCGTTTTAGGACAGCCCCAGCATTTT. This translates into CASSVLGQPQHF. The gene calls are TRBV9 and TRBJ1-5; D is ambiguous. The CDR3 spans 12 residues. V was pared by 2 bases and J by 7 bases, with 7 bases between. From germline, CDR1 is SGDLS and CDR2 YYNGEE.

This rearrangement joins TRBV5-5 to TRBJ2-7; 7 nucleotides match TRBD2. The CDR3 spans 15 residues. Germline-derived CDR1 and CDR2 are SGHKS and YYEKEE (reference sequence). The J segment lost 0 bases and the V segment lost 5 bases, leaving 8 bases of the junction unmatched. The chain's CDR3 is CASSIGLDYSYEQYF. The CDR3 DNA reads as TGTGCCAGCAGTATAGGACTAGATTACTCCTACGAGCAGTACTTC.

The chain has TRBV6-5 and TRBJ2-3, with 7 positions matching TRBD1. The V gene's germline CDR1 is MNHEY and CDR2 SVGAGI. CDR3 size: 14 residues. V gave up 5 bases and J gave up 5 bases; unmatched junction bases: 7. The CDR3 is CASSHRQGVDTQYF. CDR3 nucleotides: TGTGCCAGCAGTCATCGACAGGGTGTAGATACGCAGTATTTT.

This clone appeared a single time. The CDR3 DNA sequence: TGTGCCAGCAGTCCCGGGACAGGGAATCCTATCTATGGCTACACCTTC. As protein: CASSPGTGNPIYGYTF. The chain combines TRBV27 with TRBJ1-2; 9 bases match TRBD1. This CDR3 has 16 residues. V lost 5 bases to trimming and J lost 4 bases; unmatched junction nucleotides: 11. CDR1 is MNHEY and CDR2 is SMNVEV in the germline V gene (reference sequence).

The CDR3 coding sequence is TGCGCCAGCAGCCAAGCACCAGGGTGGGTCAACGAGCAGTACTTC. As protein: CASSQAPGWVNEQYF. This sequence joins TRBV4-1 and TRBJ2-7; the D gene is possibly TRBD1 (5 bases). The CDR3 is 15 residues long. The V gene lost 1 base and the J gene lost 5 bases, with 15 bases spanning the gap. Per germline, CDR1 MGHRA and CDR2 YSYEKL.

The V and J genes are TRBV28 and TRBJ1-3, with a tentative D call TRBD1 (5 bases). Germline loops: CDR1 MDHEN, CDR2 SYDVKM. The ends were cut back, 2 bases at V and 4 bases at J, with 12 bases in the middle. The CDR3 is 15 residues long. The CDR3 DNA is TGTGCCAGCAGTTTACCCCAGGGACTCGGAAACACCATATATTTT. Protein product: CASSLPQGLGNTIYF.

Comment on this clone: This same CDR3 is encoded by further DNA sequences in the sample. The V gene is TRBV7-9, the J gene TRBJ2-7; D remains ambiguous. Deletions cut 3 bases from V and 3 bases from J, with 6 bases between. The germline gives CDR1 SEHNR, CDR2 FQNEAQ (reference sequence). CDR3 length equals 12 residues. The CDR3: CASSFGSYEQYF. CDR3 DNA: TGTGCCAGCAGCTTCGGCAGCTACGAGCAGTACTTC.

The J gene is TRBJ2-7, the V gene TRBV28; 10 bases align to TRBD1. This CDR3 region has 15 residues. The V gene's germline CDR1 is MDHEN and CDR2 SYDVKM. V lost 3 bases and J lost 3; bases outside the gene matches: 5. For the CDR3, the DNA is TGTGCCAGCAGTTTGCGGGACAGGGGATACTACGAGCAGTACTTC. Translation gives CASSLRDRGYYEQYF.